The 27 T cell receptor beta chains in this list originate from one sample, sequenced in a study of cytomegalovirus exposure and HLA in healthy donors. Both 60 Vbeta primers and 13 Jbeta primers went into the PCR. Sequenced by immunoSEQ multiplex PCR; TCRdb stores in-frame clones only, minus some. The table lists under 200,000 clones, 75% to 90% of them singletons. Sample: PBMCs. Source of these receptors: a woman aged 45-60 years in good health and CMV-seropositive.

The chain carries TRBV18 and TRBJ2-1; D might be TRBD2 (6 bases). The V and J ends lost 3 bases and 8 bases respectively, with 20 bases between them. Germline-derived CDR1 and CDR2 are KGHSH and LQKENI. This CDR3 is built from 16 residues. CDR3 amino acids: CASSPLREPTSHEQFF. The CDR3 DNA reads as TGTGCCAGCTCACCGTTGCGGGAACCCACTTCTCATGAGCAGTTCTTC.

V is TRBV14 and J is TRBJ2-4; a weak D match, TRBD2 (5 bases). Germline CDR1 is SGHDN and CDR2 is FVKESK. This CDR3 is 13 amino acids long. Trimming took 1 base from V and 14 from J, leaving 15 bases between them. CDR3 bases: TGTGCCAGCAGCCAAGTTGGCGGACTCCCCAAGTACTTC. Translating gives CASSQVGGLPKYF.

The chain uses TRBV28 and TRBJ2-2; 8 bases line up with TRBD2. CDR1 MDHEN and CDR2 SYDVKM come from the germline V gene. Unmatched junction bases numbered 9, after V lost 4 bases and J lost 5 bases. This CDR3 is 16 amino acids long. The CDR3 is CASSSGGAGLTGELFF. CDR3 bases: TGTGCCAGCAGTTCGGGGGGGGCGGGGCTGACCGGGGAGCTGTTTTTT.

The gene calls are TRBV14 and TRBJ2-5; 13 nucleotides match TRBD2. CDR3 length equals 16 residues. V gave up 4 bases and J gave up 4 bases; unmatched junction bases: 6. Germline V gene sequence: CDR1 SGHDN, CDR2 FVKESK. The DNA of the CDR3 is TGTGCCAGCAGCCGCCGACTAGCGGGGGGAGGAGAGACCCAGTACTTC. Its translation is CASSRRLAGGGETQYF.

The chain couples TRBV7-9 to TRBJ1-1; TRBD1 aligns across 10 bases. Germline V gives CDR1 SEHNR, CDR2 FQNEAQ (reference sequence). With 4 bases clipped from V and 6 bases from J, the junction kept 8 bases outside the gene matches. This CDR3 is built from 15 residues. CDR3 coding DNA: TGTGCCAGCAGCTGGGAGGGACAGGGGAAGCCTGAAGCTTTCTTT. It yields the protein CASSWEGQGKPEAFF.

This rearrangement joins TRBV9 to TRBJ2-3; TRBD2 aligns across 16 bases. V dropped 0 bases and J dropped 7; count of bases not matched to a gene: 5. Germline lookup yields CDR1 SGDLS and CDR2 YYNGEE. The CDR3 spans 17 residues. The CDR3 DNA reads TGTGCCAGCAGCGTAGGCGGGACTAGCGGGAGGGTATATACGCAGTATTTT. Its protein product is CASSVGGTSGRVYTQYF.

The rearrangement joins TRBV6-1 to TRBJ1-2, with TRBD1 as a possible D gene (6 bases). Looked up from germline, CDR1 is MNHNS and CDR2 is SASEGT. The CDR3 has 15 residues. The V and J ends lost 1 base and 3 bases respectively, with 12 bases between them. As DNA, the CDR3 is TGTGCCAGCAGTGAAGTACTGGCAGGGGACTATGGCTACACCTTC. Protein: CASSEVLAGDYGYTF.

The chain employs TRBV6-1 and TRBJ1-1, with a possible D match to TRBD1 (5 bases). Germline V CDR1 and CDR2: MNHNS, SASEGT. This CDR3 contains 14 residues. The germline V and J ends were trimmed by 7 bases and 4 bases, with 16 bases remaining between them. CDR3 in amino acids: CASNLGPSATEAFF. DNA for the CDR3: TGTGCCAGCAATTTGGGGCCATCGGCCACTGAAGCTTTCTTT.

The gene calls are TRBV27 and TRBJ1-1; 8 positions match TRBD1. The CDR3 runs to 13 residues. Germline CDR1 is MNHEY and CDR2 is SMNVEV (reference sequence). V was clipped by 6 bases and J by 4 bases; unmatched bases: 4. The DNA of the CDR3 is TGTGCCAGCAGACGAACAGGGGGCACTGAAGCTTTCTTT. It yields the protein CASRRTGGTEAFF.

The CDR3 coding sequence is TGTGCCAGCAGTCCCCCCCTTCTGGCGGGAGTTACACATGAGCAGTTCTTC. It specifies CASSPPLLAGVTHEQFF. This chain joins TRBV28 and TRBJ2-1, with 7 positions matching TRBD2. Germline CDR1 and CDR2: MDHEN and SYDVKM. V lost 5 bases and J lost 8; bases outside the gene matches: 18. The CDR3 sequence is 17 residues long.

The genes are TRBV10-3 and TRBJ2-6; D might be TRBD1 (5 bases). Trimming removed 9 bases from V and 0 bases from J, with 12 bases in between. CDR3 size: 15 residues. Germline CDR1 and CDR2: ENHRY and SYGVKD. The CDR3 region has the DNA TGTGCCATGGGGCAGGGCCTCTCTGGGGCCAACGTCCTGACTTTC. Protein product: CAMGQGLSGANVLTF.

The chain joins TRBV9 to TRBJ1-2, with TRBD1 matching 9 bases. This CDR3 is built from 17 residues. V lost 3 bases and J lost 2; bases outside the gene matches: 11. Germline V gene sequence: CDR1 SGDLS, CDR2 YYNGEE. The CDR3 nucleotides are TGTGCCAGCAGCGGCAACAGGGGGCGCTTTTCCAACTATGGCTACACCTTC. It specifies CASSGNRGRFSNYGYTF.

V is TRBV4-3 and J is TRBJ1-6; 12 bases match TRBD1. V trimming: 4 bases; J trimming: 7 bases; junction bases outside the gene matches: 14. In germline, CDR1 is LGHNA, CDR2 YSLEER. This CDR3 is 19 amino acids long. CDR3 in DNA: TGCGCCAGCAGCCCGGGGACAGGGGGCGGGGGACGGGACAATTCACCCCTCCACTTT. Its protein product is CASSPGTGGGGRDNSPLHF.

The chain recombines TRBV19 with TRBJ1-3; D unresolved. This CDR3 spans 17 amino acids. Trimming pared 3 bases from V and 0 bases from J, leaving 15 bases between. The germline V gene encodes CDR1 LNHDA and CDR2 SQIVND (reference sequence). The CDR3 region has the DNA TGTGCCAGTAGTATTCGGGTTTCTGGGAGCTCTGGAAACACCATATATTTT. It specifies CASSIRVSGSSGNTIYF.

This chain connects TRBV19 to TRBJ1-2; TRBD1 matches 8 bases. The germline V gene has CDR1 LNHDA and CDR2 SQIVND (reference sequence). V was clipped by 10 bases and J by 6 bases; unmatched bases: 7. This CDR3 has 12 residues. CDR3 in amino acids: CAINQGANGYTF. DNA for the CDR3: TGTGCCATCAACCAGGGGGCAAATGGCTACACCTTC.

V and J are TRBV5-1 and TRBJ2-2; TRBD1 matches 7 bases. Germline V gene data show CDR1 as SGHRS and CDR2 as YFSETQ. The CDR3 is 14 amino acids. Losses at the gene ends were 0 bases for V and 12 bases for J; bases not matched to a gene: 8. The CDR3 nucleotides are TGCGCCAGCAGCTTGGTGGTCGAGACAGGGAAGCTGTTTTTT. As protein: CASSLVVETGKLFF. The whole variable domain, filled in from reference TRBV5-1 and TRBJ2-2, reads KAGVTQTPRYLIKTRGQQVTLSCSPISGHRSVSWYQQTPGQGLQFLFEYFSETQRNKGNFPGRFSGRQFSNSRSEMNVSTLELGDSALYLCASSLVVETGKLFFGEGSRLTVL.

The rearrangement joins TRBV6-5 to TRBJ1-1; D possibly corresponds to TRBD1 (5 bases). The CDR3 is 13 residues long. The germline V gene has CDR1 MNHEY and CDR2 SVGAGI. Trimming took off 2 bases at V and 9 bases at J, with 13 bases between the two ends. The DNA for the CDR3 is TGTGCCAGCAGTTACGTGGGGGGGTTTCAAGCTTTCTTT. It codes for CASSYVGGFQAFF.

The V call is TRBV5-1, the J call TRBJ2-5, with 7 bases lining up with TRBD1. The germline CDR1 and CDR2 sequences are SGHRS and YFSETQ. The CDR3 is 16 amino acids. Trimming took 1 base from V and 5 from J; bases not matched to a gene: 11. CDR3 sequence reads: CASSLSTGLGWETQYF. The CDR3 DNA reads as TGCGCCAGCAGCTTGTCGACAGGGCTCGGGTGGGAGACCCAGTACTTC.

This clone was seen only a few times. The V call is TRBV27, the J call TRBJ2-6; unclear D gene. Trimming removed 2 bases at V and 0 bases at J, with 5 bases between. The V gene's germline CDR1 is MNHEY and CDR2 SMNVEV (reference sequence). The CDR3 loop spans 15 amino acids. The CDR3 DNA reads as TGTGCCAGCAGTTTACGTAACTCTGGGGCCAACGTCCTGACTTTC. Translation gives CASSLRNSGANVLTF. The full variable domain, in which reference TRBV27 and TRBJ2-6 provide the parts outside the CDR3, is EAQVTQNPRYLITVTGKKLTVTCSQNMNHEYMSWYRQDPGLGLRQIYYSMNVEVTDKGDVPEGYKVSRKEKRNFPLILESPSPNQTSLYFCASSLRNSGANVLTFGAGSRLTVL.

This chain joins TRBV11-2 and TRBJ1-1, with 7 bases that match TRBD1. Trimming took 5 bases from V and 1 from J; bases not matched to a gene: 10. Germline V lookup: CDR1 SGHAT, CDR2 FQNNGV. The CDR3 is made up of 16 amino acids. This CDR3 reads CASSQTGAIPNTEAFF. CDR3 sequence (DNA): TGTGCCAGCAGCCAAACAGGGGCCATCCCGAACACTGAAGCTTTCTTT.

In its sample, this clone was seen a few times. The rearrangement joins TRBV4-3 to TRBJ1-4; D is uncertain. The germline V gene has CDR1 LGHNA and CDR2 YSLEER. The V gene lost 0 bases and the J gene lost 7 bases, with 12 bases spanning the gap. The CDR3 has 15 residues. The CDR3 sequence: CASSQEEGGGEKLFF. In DNA form, the CDR3 reads TGCGCCAGCAGCCAAGAGGAGGGAGGAGGTGAAAAACTGTTTTTT.

This chain joins TRBV19 and TRBJ2-2, with TRBD1 matching 8 bases. Germline loops: CDR1 LNHDA, CDR2 SQIVND (reference sequence). This CDR3 comprises 16 residues. V shed 5 bases, J shed 6 bases, and the junction held 11 bases outside the gene matches. The CDR3: CASSFRTGQRSGELFF. DNA of the CDR3: TGTGCCAGTAGTTTCCGGACAGGGCAGCGGTCCGGGGAGCTGTTTTTT.

CDR3 sequence: CATSRDRGKDQPQHF. The CDR3 coding sequence is TGTGCCACCAGCAGGGACAGGGGCAAGGATCAGCCCCAGCATTTT. This chain links TRBV15 with TRBJ1-5; 9 positions match TRBD1. Trimming cost V 3 bases and J 5 bases; bases outside gene matches: 5. The CDR3 contains 15 residues. The germline gives CDR1 LNHNV, CDR2 YYDKDF (reference sequence).

This clone has only a few counts. The chain links TRBV19 to TRBJ2-3, with 9 bases that match TRBD1. The V segment lost 6 bases and the J segment 6 bases; nucleotides outside the gene matches: 4. The CDR3 covers 13 residues. Germline V gene data show CDR1 as LNHDA and CDR2 as SQIVND (reference sequence). Here the CDR3 reads CASSRDREDTQYF. The CDR3, as DNA: TGTGCCAGTAGCCGGGACAGGGAGGATACGCAGTATTTT.

This sequence joins TRBV2 and TRBJ1-1, with D unresolved. Trimming left V 3 bases short and J 3 bases short, with 11 bases between. Germline CDR1 reads SNHLY; CDR2 reads FYNNEI. This CDR3 comprises 14 residues. The CDR3: CASSEKRSDTEAFF. The CDR3 coding sequence is TGTGCCAGCAGTGAGAAACGGTCCGACACTGAAGCTTTCTTT.

V gene TRBV7-9 combines with J gene TRBJ1-1; 9 bases are shared with TRBD1. The CDR3 is made up of 17 amino acids. Germline CDR1 SEHNR, CDR2 FQNEAQ (reference sequence). With V trimmed by 5 bases and J by 3 bases, 13 bases remained unmatched. CDR3 loop: CASSPHRGRVEDTEAFF. Written as DNA, the CDR3 is TGTGCCAGCAGCCCTCACAGGGGGCGCGTCGAAGACACTGAAGCTTTCTTT.

The chain combines TRBV6-1 with TRBJ2-1; 7 bases are shared with TRBD1. Looked up from germline, CDR1 is MNHNS and CDR2 is SASEGT. V lost 2 bases, J lost 9 bases, and 10 bases stayed unmatched. The length of the CDR3 is 15 residues. The CDR3 bases are TGTGCCAGCAGTGAACCTAGACAGGGTACCGGTGAGCAGTTCTTC. Translated: CASSEPRQGTGEQFF.